A selection of T cell receptor beta chains follows, all from one sample in a study of blood T cells in healthy people across ages. In TCRdb, the 5' RACE reads were re-called with MiXCR into one record per CDR3 protein. The data hold approximately 1.5 million distinct CDR3 sequences, with approximately 39% observed a single time. The sequenced sample consisted of blood. Receptor source: a young woman in good health. Both conserved end residues are part of each CDR3. A D gene is named only where the DNA matches it firmly. The size entry is marked missing in some rows and otherwise reads once, few, many or a size class.

j_call clone_size d_call v_call cdr3_nt cdr3_aa
TRBJ2-5 few . TRBV25-1 TGTGCCAGCAGTGAATTCCCCCTCCAAGAGACCCAGTACTTC CASSEFPLQETQYF
TRBJ2-7 . . TRBV12-3/TRBV12-4 TGTGCCAGCAGTTTACTCAGGGGAGCCTACGAGCAGTACTTC CASSLLRGAYEQYF
TRBJ2-3 many TRBD2 TRBV7-2 TGTGCCAGCAGCTTAGCGATAGGACTAGTGGGTACGCAGTATTTT CASSLAIGLVGTQYF
TRBJ2-3 once . TRBV27 TGTGCCAGCAGGCGAGCCCGGCTAGCGAGAAGCACAGATACGCAGTATTTT CASRRARLARSTDTQYF
TRBJ2-6 . . TRBV6-1 TGTGCCAGCAGCACCGACCAGCAGGCCTACTCTGGGGCCAACGTCCTGACTTTC CASSTDQQAYSGANVLTF
TRBJ2-3 . TRBD2 TRBV9 TGTGCCAGCGGGGGGGACGAAGGGGCTGGTACGCAGTATTTT CASGGDEGAGTQYF
TRBJ1-2 . . TRBV20-1 TGCAGTACCCCAAAGGACGGCTCCTATGGCTACACCTTC CSTPKDGSYGYTF
TRBJ1-4 few TRBD1 TRBV4-2 TGTGCCAGCAGCCGAGACAGGGTTGAGTATGAAAAACTGTTTTTT CASSRDRVEYEKLFF
TRBJ1-6 few TRBD1 TRBV6-5 TGTGCCAGCAGTTACAGGGGGCGCGTCAATTCACCCCTCCACTTT CASSYRGRVNSPLHF
TRBJ1-1 . TRBD1 TRBV7-9 TGTGCCAGCAGCTTAGCTCCAGGGGGGGTAACTGAAGCTTTCTTT CASSLAPGGVTEAFF
TRBJ2-7 few . TRBV10-3 TGTGCCATCAGTGATGTTCGGGTGAACGAGCAGTACTTC CAISDVRVNEQYF
TRBJ2-3 few . TRBV27 TGTGCCAGCAGTTTAGCCCCCCGGATCCTCATGGACACAGATACGCAGTATTTT CASSLAPRILMDTDTQYF
TRBJ2-1 . . TRBV12-5 TGTGCTAGTGGTTTGGTAGGCAATGAGCAGTTCTTC CASGLVGNEQFF
TRBJ2-2 . . TRBV29-1 TGCAGCGTTCTTGGACAGCCGAACACCGGGGAGCTGTTTTTT CSVLGQPNTGELFF
TRBJ1-6 . . TRBV29-1 TGCAGCGTTTCGGGTCGTTTGATGGAAGGGTATAATTCACCCCTCCACTTT CSVSGRLMEGYNSPLHF
TRBJ1-1 . . TRBV7-2 TGTGCCAGCAGCTTAAATGTGCGATCCACTGAAGCTTTCTTT CASSLNVRSTEAFF
TRBJ2-3 . . TRBV18 TGTGCCAGCTCACCGGGGGACTGGAGAAAATCTAGCACAGATACGCAGTATTTT CASSPGDWRKSSTDTQYF
TRBJ2-2 . . TRBV29-1 TGCAGCGTATTCACAGCCAACACCGGGGAGCTGTTTTTT CSVFTANTGELFF